The 20 T cell receptor beta chains in this list originate from one sample, sequenced in a study of OX40 agonist ivuxolimab in advanced cancers. Using immunoSEQ multiplex PCR, the repertoire was profiled, and TCRdb retains in-frame clones only, with some absent. The repertoire holds under 50,000 clones, with roughly 86% as singletons. The material sequenced was CD4+ or CD8+ T cells sorted from blood, taken in a trial of the OX40 agonist ivuxolimab. Source of these receptors: an adult with an advanced solid tumor such as melanoma, head and neck, liver or kidney cancer.

The CDR3 DNA sequence: TGTGCCAGTTCGAGGGGGAGCTCCTACGAGCAGTACTTC. Translated, it gives CASSRGSSYEQYF. This rearrangement joins TRBV9 to TRBJ2-7, with TRBD1 as a possible D gene (6 bases). The CDR3 runs 13 residues. Germline V CDR1 and CDR2: SGDLS, YYNGEE. V dropped 8 bases and J dropped 0 bases, with 12 bases sitting between them.

J is TRBJ2-3 and V is TRBV18; either TRBD1 or TRBD2 may supply D (5 bases each). Germline assignment: CDR1 KGHSH and CDR2 LQKENI. The CDR3 length is 15 residues. Trimming pared 3 bases from V and 6 bases from J, leaving 16 bases between. CDR3 amino acids: CASSPMGDERDTQYF. CDR3 bases: TGTGCCAGCTCACCCATGGGGGACGAGAGGGATACGCAGTATTTT.

On this clone itself: One end of the junction is discordant with germline, which a read error may explain. The chain is built from TRBV27 and TRBJ1-1, with 8 bases matching TRBD1. CDR3 length: 13 amino acids. Germline CDR1 is MNHEY and CDR2 is SMNVEV (reference sequence). The CDR3 loop reads CASSLVGQGGRSF. The CDR3 DNA sequence: TGTGCCAGCAGTCTGGTTGGACAGGGCGGTCGAAGCTTT.

The rearrangement links TRBV6-6 to TRBJ1-5, with D maybe TRBD1 (5 bases). CDR1 is MNHNY and CDR2 is SVGAGI in the germline V gene (reference sequence). The CDR3 is 14 residues long. With 3 bases removed from V and 4 bases from J, the gap between germline ends came to 10 bases. The CDR3 coding sequence is TGTGCCAGCAGTTATTCCGACAGAAATCAGCCCCAGCATTTT. It is translated as CASSYSDRNQPQHF.

The chain joins TRBV11-3 to TRBJ2-7, with D possibly TRBD2 on 6 matching bases. The germline V gene encodes CDR1 SGHNT and CDR2 YENEEA. Trimming removed 4 bases from V and 7 bases from J, with 14 bases in between. This CDR3 has 13 residues. The CDR3, as DNA: TGTGCCAGCAGCTCGGAGGGAAAAAGGGAGCAGTACTTC. It codes for CASSSEGKREQYF.

CDR3 amino acids: CSVVGQSNQPQHF. The CDR3 DNA reads TGCAGCGTTGTGGGACAGAGCAATCAGCCCCAGCATTTT. The J gene is TRBJ1-5, the V gene TRBV29-1, with 7 bases matching TRBD1. V trimming: 4 bases; J trimming: 1 base; junction bases outside the gene matches: 1. CDR1 and CDR2 from the germline V gene are SQVTM and ANQGSEA. The CDR3 extends over 13 amino acids.

The gene calls are TRBV27 and TRBJ1-2; 7 bases fit TRBD1. CDR3 size: 16 residues. The germline CDR1 and CDR2 sequences are MNHEY and SMNVEV (reference sequence). The V gene end was trimmed by 3 bases and the J gene end by 4 bases; junction bases not matched to a gene: 11. The DNA for the CDR3 is TGTGCCAGCAGTTTTTCAGGGGGGGGAGGCAGCTATGGCTACACCTTC. Its protein is CASSFSGGGGSYGYTF.

The chain uses TRBV6-6 and TRBJ1-5; D is undetermined. V was trimmed by 2 bases and J by 5 bases, leaving 7 bases between them. CDR3 length: 13 residues. Germline V gives CDR1 MNHNY, CDR2 SVGAGI (reference sequence). CDR3 nucleotide sequence: TGTGCCAGCAGTTACGATCGGGATCAGCCCCAGCATTTT. This encodes CASSYDRDQPQHF.

The V and J genes are TRBV28 and TRBJ1-1, with 9 bases identical to TRBD1. CDR1 and CDR2 from the germline V gene are MDHEN and SYDVKM. The junction had 6 bases not matched to a gene; V was cut back by 5 bases and J by 5 bases. The CDR3 totals 14 residues. In DNA, the CDR3 is TGTGCCAGCAGTACGCGACAGGGGGGGACTGAAGCTTTCTTT. Residues: CASSTRQGGTEAFF.

About this clone: Different DNA sequences within this sample yield the same CDR3. This rearrangement joins TRBV28 to TRBJ1-2; 8 nucleotides line up with TRBD1. CDR1 MDHEN and CDR2 SYDVKM come from the germline V gene. CDR3 length equals 14 residues. Trimming took 5 bases from V and 6 from J; bases not matched to a gene: 8. CDR3 sequence reads: CASSRGQGRDGYTF. For the CDR3, the DNA is TGTGCCAGCAGTCGCGGACAGGGTCGGGATGGCTACACCTTC.

The V and J genes are TRBV30 and TRBJ2-1, with TRBD1 identical over 8 bases. The CDR3 sequence is 15 residues long. Germline V lookup: CDR1 GTSNPN, CDR2 SVGIG (reference sequence). J gave up 4 bases and V 0 bases, and 5 bases lay outside the gene matches. CDR3 sequence: CAWSVGQGAYNEQFF. The CDR3 DNA follows: TGTGCCTGGAGTGTTGGGCAGGGGGCGTACAATGAGCAGTTCTTC.

The chain uses TRBV30 and TRBJ1-2; possibly TRBD1 for D (6 bases). The CDR3 has 15 residues. V was clipped by 2 bases and J by 6 bases, with 19 bases between them. The germline V gene encodes CDR1 GTSNPN and CDR2 SVGIG (reference sequence). The chain's CDR3 is CAWSPKSGVSDGYTF. Written as DNA, the CDR3 is TGTGCCTGGAGTCCGAAATCAGGGGTATCGGATGGCTACACCTTC. Drawing the rest from reference TRBV30 and TRBJ1-2, the complete variable domain is SQTIHQWPATLVQPVGSPLSLECTVEGTSNPNLYWYRQAAGRGLQLLFYSVGIGQISSEVPQNLSASRPQDRQFILSSKKLLLSDSGFYLCAWSPKSGVSDGYTFGSGTRLTVV.

This clone came up once. The gene calls are TRBV6-6 and TRBJ2-7; 8 positions agree with TRBD1. The CDR3 runs 12 residues. CDR1 is MNHNY, CDR2 SVGAGI, per germline (reference sequence). V trimming: 5 bases; J trimming: 3 bases; junction bases outside the gene matches: 0. The chain's CDR3 is CASSGQGYEQYF. The CDR3 bases are TGTGCCAGCAGTGGACAGGGCTACGAGCAGTACTTC.

V usage is TRBV2 and J usage is TRBJ2-5, with D possibly being TRBD1 or TRBD2 (5 bases each). The CDR3 runs to 13 residues. Per the germline V gene, CDR1 is SNHLY and CDR2 is FYNNEI. The V gene lost 2 bases and the J gene lost 5 bases, with 9 bases spanning the gap. The CDR3 here is CASSEWGYETQYF. The CDR3 DNA is TGTGCCAGCAGTGAATGGGGGTATGAGACCCAGTACTTC.

The chain combines TRBV7-9 with TRBJ2-1; D call uncertain. V shed 5 bases and J shed 4 bases, with 18 bases lying between them. The CDR3 runs 16 residues. Looked up from germline, CDR1 is SEHNR and CDR2 is FQNEAQ (reference sequence). This chain's CDR3 is CASSPPKAVGYNEQFF. As DNA, the CDR3 is TGTGCCAGCAGCCCTCCCAAGGCGGTGGGGTACAATGAGCAGTTCTTC.

The V gene is TRBV7-2, the J gene TRBJ2-3; D is unclear. Trimming shortened V by 3 bases and J by 4 bases, and 5 bases separated the two germline ends. CDR1 and CDR2 (germline): SGHTA, FQGNSA. The CDR3 extends over 12 amino acids. In nucleotides, the CDR3 is TGTGCCAGCAGCTTTATGTCAGATACGCAGTATTTT. Translation: CASSFMSDTQYF.

The chain has TRBV11-2 and TRBJ2-1; D not resolved. The CDR3 is 13 amino acids. V gave up 0 bases and J gave up 9 bases, with 9 bases separating them. Germline CDR1 is SGHAT and CDR2 is FQNNGV. In DNA form, the CDR3 reads TGTGCCAGCAGCTTAGATGTAGGGATTGAGCAGTTCTTC. Amino acids: CASSLDVGIEQFF.

This clone was counted only a few times. V gene TRBV6-5 combines with J gene TRBJ1-1; possibly TRBD1 for D (6 bases). Germline CDR1 and CDR2: MNHEY and SVGAGI. The CDR3 consists of 11 residues. The V end was cut by 6 bases, the J end by 9 bases, with 11 bases between. DNA for the CDR3: TGTGCCAGCAGGTGGGGGGCACAAGCTTTCTTT. Translating it yields CASRWGAQAFF.

This chain uses TRBV4-2 with TRBJ2-3; 8 bases are a match to TRBD1. The V segment lost 0 bases and the J segment 14 bases; nucleotides outside the gene matches: 13. The CDR3 consists of 15 residues. The germline V gene has CDR1 LGHNA and CDR2 YNFKEQ. The CDR3 loop reads CASSQDRQGAFTPYF. In DNA form, the CDR3 reads TGTGCCAGCAGCCAAGATAGGCAGGGGGCGTTTACTCCGTATTTT.

This chain uses TRBV7-3 with TRBJ2-3, with TRBD2 as a possible D gene (7 bases). This CDR3 region has 14 residues. Germline CDR1 and CDR2: SGHTA and FQGTGA. Trimming stripped 5 bases from V and 5 bases from J, with 14 bases between. This chain's CDR3 is CASSRGGAGDTQYF. The CDR3, as DNA: TGTGCCAGCAGCCGAGGGGGGGCCGGAGATACGCAGTATTTT.